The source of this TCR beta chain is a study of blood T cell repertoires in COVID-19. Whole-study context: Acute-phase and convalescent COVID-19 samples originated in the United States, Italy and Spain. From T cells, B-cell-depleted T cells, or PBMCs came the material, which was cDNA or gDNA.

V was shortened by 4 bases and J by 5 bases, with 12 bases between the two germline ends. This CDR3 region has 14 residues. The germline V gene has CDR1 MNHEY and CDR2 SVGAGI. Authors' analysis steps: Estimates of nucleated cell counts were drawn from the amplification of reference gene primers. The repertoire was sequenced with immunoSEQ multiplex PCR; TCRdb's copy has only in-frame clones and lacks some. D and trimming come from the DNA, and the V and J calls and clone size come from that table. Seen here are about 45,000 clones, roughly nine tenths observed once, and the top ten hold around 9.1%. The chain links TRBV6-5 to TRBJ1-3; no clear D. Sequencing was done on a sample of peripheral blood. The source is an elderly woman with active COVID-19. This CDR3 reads CASSFRDSRNTIYF. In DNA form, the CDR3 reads TGTGCCAGCAGTTTCCGGGATTCTCGAAACACCATATATTTT.